This T cell receptor beta chain was captured by sequencing in a study of shared clonotypes between healthy human individuals. The protocol was immunoSEQ multiplex PCR, while the TCRdb copy is restricted to in-frame clones and leaves out a portion. The sample shows millions of clones, about 95% of them seen only once. Naive CD8 cells comprised CD45RO-negative, CCR7-positively selected cells, excluding terminally differentiated effector memory CD45RA+ cells. This clone was counted a single time. This sequence was found in a man younger than 35 in good health. The sequencing sample was made of naive CD8+ T cells sorted from blood.

In DNA form, the CDR3 reads TGCGCCAGCAGCTTGGCCAGGACCCTCACAGATACGCAGTATTTT. Protein: CASSLARTLTDTQYF. The chain carries TRBV5-1 and TRBJ2-3; D not resolved. Trimming shortened V by 0 bases and J by 2 bases, and 10 bases separated the two germline ends. Germline V gene lookup returns CDR1 SGHRS and CDR2 YFSETQ. The CDR3 runs to 15 residues.